This T cell receptor beta chain was retrieved from a study of blood T cell repertoires in COVID-19. Study details: COVID-19 samples from acute and convalescent phases originated in the United States, Italy and Spain.

Sequenced by immunoSEQ multiplex PCR; TCRdb stores in-frame clones only, minus some. Among 250,000 to 300,000 clones, roughly 84% were seen once, and the ten largest hold 2.5% to 3.5%. The material sequenced was peripheral blood. The sequence derives from a woman between 18 and 29 years old with acute or convalescent COVID-19.

The CDR3 DNA reads as TGTGCCAGCACTACAACGGACAGGGGCTACGAGCAGTACTTC. Its protein is CASTTTDRGYEQYF. This chain links TRBV28 with TRBJ2-7, with 9 positions matching TRBD1. This CDR3 spans 14 amino acids. Germline V gene sequence: CDR1 MDHEN, CDR2 SYDVKM. The V and J ends lost 7 bases and 3 bases, in that order; junction bases with no gene match: 7.